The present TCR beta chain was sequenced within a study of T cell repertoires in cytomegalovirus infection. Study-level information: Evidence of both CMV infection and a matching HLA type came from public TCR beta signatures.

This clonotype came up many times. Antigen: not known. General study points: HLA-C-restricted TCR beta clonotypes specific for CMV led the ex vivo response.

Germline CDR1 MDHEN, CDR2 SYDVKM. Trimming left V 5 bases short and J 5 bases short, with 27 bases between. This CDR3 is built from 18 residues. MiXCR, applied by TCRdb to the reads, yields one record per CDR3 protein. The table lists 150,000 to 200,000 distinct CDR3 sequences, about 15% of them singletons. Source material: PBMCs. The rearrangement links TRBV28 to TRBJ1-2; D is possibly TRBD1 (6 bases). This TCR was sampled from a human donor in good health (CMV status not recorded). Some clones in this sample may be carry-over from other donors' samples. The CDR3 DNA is TGTGCCAGCAGTATGGACAGACCCGCCATCACAAAACCTTATGGCTACACCTTC. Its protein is CASSMDRPAITKPYGYTF.